These 20 T cell receptor beta chains share one sample of origin, sequenced in a study of shared clonotypes between healthy human individuals. Here immunoSEQ multiplex PCR was the method, and the copy in TCRdb shows in-frame clones only, minus some. Of roughly 500,000 clones in the sample, 76% were seen once. Sequenced: PBMCs. These TCRs come from a woman in her thirties or forties in good health. Some clones in this sample may be carry-over from other donors' samples.

The V call is TRBV20-1, the J call TRBJ1-6; the D is unclear. V lost 4 bases and J lost 14, with 9 bases in between. Per germline, CDR1 DFQATT and CDR2 SNEGSKA (reference sequence). The length of the CDR3 is 10 residues. Written as DNA, the CDR3 is TGCAGTGCTACCTGGCAGTCCCTCCACTTT. It is translated as CSATWQSLHF.

This clone appeared many times. The chain's CDR3 is CASSYGSGLVLTEAFF. Written as DNA, the CDR3 is TGTGCCAGCAGTTACGGGTCAGGGCTCGTGTTAACTGAAGCTTTCTTT. V gene TRBV6-5 combines with J gene TRBJ1-1; D perhaps matches TRBD1 (5 bases). Looked up from germline, CDR1 is MNHEY and CDR2 is SVGAGI. The CDR3 extends over 16 amino acids. Between the trimmed V and J ends, which lost 2 bases and 5 bases, there was a span of 18 bases.

CDR3: CASSGTGDGGEKLFF. The DNA of the CDR3 is TGCGCCAGCAGCGGGACAGGGGATGGTGGTGAAAAACTGTTTTTT. The V call is TRBV4-1, the J call TRBJ1-4, with 10 bases matching TRBD1. V lost 5 bases to trimming and J lost 7 bases; unmatched junction nucleotides: 7. The length of the CDR3 is 15 residues. CDR1 MGHRA and CDR2 YSYEKL come from the germline V gene.

V and J are TRBV19 and TRBJ1-1; 7 bases map to TRBD1. There are 14 residues in the CDR3. The V gene's germline CDR1 is LNHDA and CDR2 SQIVND (reference sequence). V shed 3 bases and J 4 bases; nucleotides not matched to a gene: 5. This chain's CDR3 is CASSIAQGGTEAFF. DNA of the CDR3: TGTGCCAGTAGTATCGCTCAGGGGGGCACTGAAGCTTTCTTT.

The V and J genes are TRBV7-2 and TRBJ2-7; D not certain. Trimming pared 4 bases from V and 4 bases from J, leaving 14 bases between. Germline assignment: CDR1 SGHTA and CDR2 FQGNSA. The CDR3 consists of 14 residues. For the CDR3, the DNA is TGTGCCAGCAGCTCCGGCAGGACGTGGTACGAGCAGTACTTC. Translation gives CASSSGRTWYEQYF.

The chain couples TRBV11-3 to TRBJ2-3, with D tentatively TRBD2 (6 bases). The V gene lost 4 bases and the J gene lost 0 bases, with 11 bases spanning the gap. The germline gives CDR1 SGHNT, CDR2 YENEEA. CDR3 length equals 15 residues. The CDR3, as DNA: TGTGCCAGCAGCTCAGGAGGGATTAGCACAGATACGCAGTATTTT. It is translated as CASSSGGISTDTQYF.

This chain uses TRBV15 with TRBJ2-7; maybe TRBD2 (6 bases). The V gene lost 6 bases and the J gene lost 1 base, with 10 bases spanning the gap. There are 13 residues in the CDR3. Germline CDR1 is LNHNV and CDR2 is YYDKDF (reference sequence). CDR3 amino acids: CATSMGRSYEQYF. The CDR3 DNA reads TGTGCCACCAGTATGGGGAGGTCCTACGAGCAGTACTTC.

Regarding this clone: At one boundary the junction diverges from the germline segment, which might be a read error. V is TRBV28 and J is TRBJ2-7; D remains unclear. CDR1 and CDR2 from the germline V gene are MDHEN and SYDVKM. The CDR3 covers 15 residues. The CDR3 DNA reads TGTGCCAGCACCGCCGTTGGATTGACACATTACGGGCAGTACTTC. Its protein is CASTAVGLTHYGQYF.

The V and J genes are TRBV28 and TRBJ1-2, with 7 bases lining up with TRBD1. From germline, CDR1 is MDHEN and CDR2 SYDVKM. V trimming: 6 bases; J trimming: 2 bases; junction bases outside the gene matches: 6. This CDR3 has 14 residues. The CDR3 sequence is CASSRTGPNYGYTF. The CDR3 DNA sequence: TGTGCCAGCAGCAGGACAGGCCCAAACTATGGCTACACCTTC.

The V gene is TRBV18, the J gene TRBJ2-1, with 7 positions matching TRBD1. The CDR3 covers 17 residues. CDR1 is KGHSH, CDR2 LQKENI, per germline. V was clipped by 3 bases and J by 0 bases; unmatched bases: 8. Here the CDR3 DNA reads TGTGCCAGCTCACCGGCGGGCAACAGGGGCTCCTACAATGAGCAGTTCTTC. Its translation is CASSPAGNRGSYNEQFF.

The V call is TRBV27, the J call TRBJ1-6; tentative D call: TRBD1 (5 bases). The CDR3 runs 16 residues. Deletions cut 6 bases from V and 8 bases from J, with 20 bases between. Germline-derived CDR1 and CDR2 are MNHEY and SMNVEV (reference sequence). DNA of the CDR3: TGTGCCAGCAGCTTAGGGGAACGAGGCGTGTATTCACCCCTCCACTTT. It translates to CASSLGERGVYSPLHF.

The chain carries TRBV6-4 and TRBJ2-3; TRBD2 aligns across 7 bases. Unmatched junction bases numbered 5, after V lost 2 bases and J lost 9 bases. Germline CDR1 is MRHNA and CDR2 is SNTAGT. This CDR3 spans 13 amino acids. Here the CDR3 DNA reads TGTGCCAGCAGTGACCGTTTGGGGGGGACGCAGTATTTT. Its protein is CASSDRLGGTQYF.

The chain uses TRBV7-3 and TRBJ2-1; 9 bases line up with TRBD1. The J segment lost 6 bases and the V segment lost 5 bases, leaving 2 bases of the junction unmatched. The germline gives CDR1 SGHTA, CDR2 FQGTGA. The CDR3 totals 13 residues. The CDR3 loop is CASSKTGGNEQFF. The DNA of the CDR3 is TGTGCCAGCAGCAAGACAGGGGGCAATGAGCAGTTCTTC.

On this clone: The junction and the germline gene differ at one end; a read error may be behind it. The chain employs TRBV30 and TRBJ2-1; 9 bases are shared with TRBD2. CDR1 is GTSNPN and CDR2 is SVGIG in the germline V gene (reference sequence). This CDR3 has 13 amino acids. The chain's CDR3 is CARSSGSYSEQFF. The CDR3, as DNA: TGTGCCAGGAGTAGCGGGAGTTACAGTGAGCAGTTCTTC.

V gene TRBV4-2 combines with J gene TRBJ2-6, with D possibly TRBD1 on 6 matching bases. V was cut by 6 bases and J by 4 bases, with 10 bases left in between. There are 14 residues in the CDR3. CDR1 LGHNA and CDR2 YNFKEQ come from the germline V gene. The CDR3 spells CASRLGAGANVLTF. CDR3 nucleotide sequence: TGTGCCAGCAGGTTGGGGGCGGGGGCCAACGTCCTGACTTTC.

V is TRBV19 and J is TRBJ1-2, with a weak D call TRBD1 (6 bases). V gave up 8 bases and J gave up 8 bases, with 21 bases separating them. CDR3 length: 14 residues. CDR1 and CDR2 from the germline V gene are LNHDA and SQIVND (reference sequence). The CDR3, as DNA: TGTGCCAGTGAGATAAGCAGGGGAAAAGACGGCTACACCTTC. This sequence encodes CASEISRGKDGYTF.

This clone has only a few counts. V gene TRBV5-4 combines with J gene TRBJ2-2; a possible D gene is TRBD2 (6 bases). The CDR3 extends over 15 amino acids. V shed 1 base and J shed 4 bases, with 11 bases lying between them. CDR1 SGHNT and CDR2 YYREEE come from the germline V gene (reference sequence). Here the CDR3 reads CASSLIGSPTGELFF. CDR3 bases: TGTGCCAGCAGCTTGATCGGGAGTCCCACCGGGGAGCTGTTTTTT.

This clone was picked up one time. The chain uses TRBV6-5 and TRBJ2-5; D might be TRBD1 (6 bases). Germline loops: CDR1 MNHEY, CDR2 SVGAGI. Trimming cost V 6 bases and J 6 bases, with 14 bases left between them. There are 13 residues in the CDR3. CDR3 sequence (DNA): TGTGCCAGCAGAGTACAGGGTCGGCAGACCCAGTACTTC. Translating gives CASRVQGRQTQYF.

The genes are TRBV15 and TRBJ2-7; D may be TRBD1 (5 bases). Germline-derived CDR1 and CDR2 are LNHNV and YYDKDF (reference sequence). The CDR3 is made up of 15 amino acids. The V and J ends lost 0 bases and 4 bases respectively, with 13 bases between them. The CDR3 reads CATSRDRGGAYEQYF. The CDR3 bases are TGTGCCACCAGCAGAGATAGGGGTGGGGCTTACGAGCAGTACTTC.

The chain links TRBV29-1 to TRBJ2-1, with D maybe TRBD2 (6 bases). CDR3 length equals 12 residues. Looked up from germline, CDR1 is SQVTM and CDR2 is ANQGSEA. V shed 7 bases and J shed 7 bases, with 14 bases lying between them. The CDR3 DNA reads TGCAGCGGCGGTAGGACTATGAATGAGCAGTTCTTC. Protein product: CSGGRTMNEQFF.